The entry below describes one T cell receptor (beta chain). Its antigen is undetermined. CDR1 and CDR2 (germline): SGHRS, YFSETQ. Unmatched junction bases numbered 7, after V lost 4 bases and J lost 1 base. There are 15 residues in the CDR3. This record comes from a study of T cells in narcolepsy. The overall study: Enrolled donors included narcolepsy type 1 or type 2 patients and healthy controls.

Generated by immunoSEQ multiplex PCR, the TCRdb table keeps only in-frame clones and is missing some. The top ten hold under 1.2% of the sample, which has more than 20,000 clones, approximately 77% seen once. Regarding the study as a whole: HCRT-specific and TRIB2-specific autoreactive clonotypes appeared among same-patient CSF and blood CD4+ clonotypes. Reportedly, autoreactive clonotypes were serially detected in patients' blood but not controls'.

V gene TRBV5-1 combines with J gene TRBJ2-7, with 8 bases matching TRBD2. This clonotype was obtained from a human donor in good health. The sequenced sample consisted of memory (CD45RA-) CD4+ T cells from blood. The CDR3 loop is CASSREGGSSYEQYF. In DNA, the CDR3 is TGCGCCAGCAGCCGGGAGGGCGGGTCTTCCTACGAGCAGTACTTC. Drawing the rest from reference TRBV5-1 and TRBJ2-7, the complete variable domain is KAGVTQTPRYLIKTRGQQVTLSCSPISGHRSVSWYQQTPGQGLQFLFEYFSETQRNKGNFPGRFSGRQFSNSRSEMNVSTLELGDSALYLCASSREGGSSYEQYFGPGTRLTVT.